This T cell receptor beta chain was captured in a study of human T cells and chemical hapten exposure. MiXCR, run by TCRdb on the RACE reads, gives a single entry per CDR3 protein. The sample carries about 64,000 distinct CDR3 sequences, about 11% recorded once. Time point: pre-sensitization, week 0. Treatment defined: therapeutic diphenylcyclopropenone sensitization with weekly scalp DPC. V lost 3 bases and J 3 bases, leaving 2 bases between the germline ends. This CDR3 comprises 12 residues. The germline V gene encodes CDR1 SNHLY and CDR2 FYNNEI. This clonotype turned up a few times. This clonotype was sampled from a middle-aged woman with alopecia areata. Some clones in this sample may be carry-over from other donors' samples. The sample was whole blood, taken in connection with sensitization to the hapten diphenylcyclopropenone (DPC). The V gene is TRBV2, the J gene TRBJ2-2; D remains unclear. DNA for the CDR3: TGTGCCAGCAGTGAGGACACCGGGGAGCTGTTTTTT. It is translated as CASSEDTGELFF.